This T cell receptor beta chain was recovered during a study of beta chain features in type 1 diabetes. Study-wide context: All samples yielded some 110 million examined sorted cells.

What was sequenced were expressed TCRB transcripts, since all of the isolated RNA had been reverse transcribed. Roughly 3.6 million reads on average were seen across naive, central memory and regulatory T cell samples. Sequencing used immunoSEQ multiplex PCR; TCRdb keeps in-frame clones, though not all of them. The profile covers 390,000 or so clones, with more than 11% appearing a single time and 0.035% to 0.04% taken by the ten largest. About this clone itself: Its matching antigen is unknown.

Study-level results: Fewer junction insertions and more nucleotide deletions appeared in type 1 diabetes patients.

CD4+ naive, central memory, regulatory and stem cell-like memory cells were sorted via CD45RO/CCR7/CD25/CD127/CD95/CD27. Input material: naive CD4+ T cells from blood. The clonotype was recovered from a man aged 25-40 years in good health.

The CDR3 spells CAWSAGTSGLFVGTDTQYF. In DNA form, the CDR3 reads TGTGCCTGGAGTGCCGGGACTAGCGGGCTATTCGTGGGCACAGATACGCAGTATTTT. V usage is TRBV30 and J usage is TRBJ2-3; TRBD2 matches at 12 bases. The CDR3 loop spans 19 amino acids. V was pared by 1 base and J by 1 base, with 12 bases of the junction left unmatched. Germline loops: CDR1 GTSNPN, CDR2 SVGIG (reference sequence).